These T cell receptor beta chains were read from a single sample in a study of cytomegalovirus exposure and HLA in healthy donors. Repertoires were generated with immunoSEQ multiplex PCR, while TCRdb's copy carries only in-frame clones and drops some. The table records about 140,000 clones, around 80% of them present only once. Sequenced: PBMCs. These receptors were collected from a man aged 25 to 45 in good health and CMV-seronegative. The conserved cysteine and the conserved F or W are not part of the CDR3 here. Expanded clones get a size class; other rows say once, few or many, or leave the size out.

TRBV7-9	TRBJ2-1	.	ASPNEQF
TRBV29-1	TRBJ2-2	.	SVAGGIGELF
TRBV2	TRBJ2-3	.	ASSGDVGTVRDTQY
TRBV27	TRBJ1-5	.	ASSYRGDQPQH
TRBV29-1	TRBJ1-2	.	SVGWTLKGYT
TRBV4-1	TRBJ2-2	.	ASSQDSRGGELF
TRBV7-6	TRBJ2-7	.	ASSPGLDYEQY
TRBV10-2	TRBJ2-3	.	ASPGLAGGVATSTDTQY
TRBV14	TRBJ1-2	.	ASSQDADRAFGYT
TRBV5-1	TRBJ2-1	.	ASSSGLAIYFDEQF
TRBV28	TRBJ1-2	.	ASSLGQFSGYT
TRBV2	TRBJ1-5	.	ASTTQGNQPQH
TRBV5-8	TRBJ2-5	.	ASSWGQGFETQY
TRBV5-4	TRBJ2-5	.	ASSRPGQETQY
TRBV5-4	TRBJ2-7	.	ASSLGPDRASYEQY
TRBV29-1	TRBJ2-1	.	SVLRGTYNEQF
TRBV19	TRBJ2-5	.	ASSPSSETQY
TRBV7-2	TRBJ1-1	.	ASSSKTGNTEAF
TRBV11-2	TRBJ2-1	.	ASSGGGDYNEQF
TRBV7-6	TRBJ2-3	.	ASSEDWQSGQY
TRBV6-1	TRBJ2-5	.	ASSREYQETQY
TRBV29-1	TRBJ1-3	.	SVAMDRTSGNTIY
TRBV13	TRBJ2-7	.	ASSLVGRTSVAYEQY
TRBV28	TRBJ1-2	.	ASSLSARGADT
TRBV28	TRBJ1-5	.	ASSVRQPRAQH
TRBV5-4	TRBJ2-5	.	ASSLRLAGAQETQY
TRBV6-1	TRBJ1-1	.	ASSEARQANTEAF
TRBV5-5	TRBJ2-1	few	ASSLGLAGAWGSNEQF
TRBV10-3	TRBJ2-5	.	AIRTSNQETQY
TRBV6-5	TRBJ2-7	.	ATGTAGQGSYEQY
TRBV5-4	TRBJ2-2	.	ASSLASQGATGELF
TRBV7-3	TRBJ2-1	.	ASSLGGINEQF
TRBV4-1	TRBJ1-3	.	ASSQGQGPDTIY
TRBV27	TRBJ1-5	.	ASRRGSGAGDRGLNQPQH
TRBV4-2	TRBJ1-2	.	ASSPREGGLGIGYT
TRBV15	TRBJ2-1	.	ATSMPSTGDNEQF
TRBV28	TRBJ2-1	.	ASTETSLPYNEQF
TRBV28	TRBJ1-5	.	ASHIQGQPQH
TRBV5-6	TRBJ1-3	once	ASSWGQLAGNTIY
TRBV6-5	TRBJ2-7	.	ASSYSGGTISYEQY
TRBV28	TRBJ2-3	few	ATWGRGSTDTQY
TRBV6-5	TRBJ2-1	.	ASSLTSGRATNEQF
TRBV28	TRBJ1-2	.	ASSGQVYYGYT
TRBV28	TRBJ2-3	.	ASSFKREFSTDTQY
TRBV4-1	TRBJ2-1	.	ASSSRYGLAGLEQF
TRBV9	TRBJ2-3	.	ASSVGYSGSSDTQY
TRBV28	TRBJ2-7	.	ASRTGANGRYEQY
TRBV30	TRBJ2-1	.	AWSVTNYNEQF
TRBV6-5	TRBJ1-2	once	ASRLGQGVYGYT
TRBV5-4	TRBJ2-1	few	ASSGGGRAEQF
TRBV30	TRBJ2-4	.	AWRATSGRAKNIQY
TRBV7-9	TRBJ2-7	.	ASSLKVGLGLAGPCEQY
TRBV5-1	TRBJ2-2	.	ASTPQGQGATGELF
TRBV7-2	TRBJ2-7	.	ASSLPPYRTRYEQY
TRBV18	TRBJ1-1	.	ASSPPATNTEAF
TRBV5-6	TRBJ2-5	once	ASRQWGQPQETQY
TRBV29-1	TRBJ1-1	once	SVLRQGLNTEAF
TRBV6-1	TRBJ1-1	.	ASGQGERRAEAF